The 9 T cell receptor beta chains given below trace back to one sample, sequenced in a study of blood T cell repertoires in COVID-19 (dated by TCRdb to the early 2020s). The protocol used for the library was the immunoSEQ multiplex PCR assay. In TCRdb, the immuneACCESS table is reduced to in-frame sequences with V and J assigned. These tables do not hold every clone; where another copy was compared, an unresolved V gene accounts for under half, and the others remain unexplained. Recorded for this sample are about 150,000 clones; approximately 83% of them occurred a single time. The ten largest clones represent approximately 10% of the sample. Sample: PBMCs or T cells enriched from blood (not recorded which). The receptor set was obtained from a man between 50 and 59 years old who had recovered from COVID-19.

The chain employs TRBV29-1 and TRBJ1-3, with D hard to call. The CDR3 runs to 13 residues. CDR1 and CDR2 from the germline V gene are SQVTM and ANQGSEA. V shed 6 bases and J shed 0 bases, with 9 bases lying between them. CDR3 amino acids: CSVSQLSGNTIYF. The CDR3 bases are TGCAGCGTGTCACAGCTCTCTGGAAACACCATATATTTT.

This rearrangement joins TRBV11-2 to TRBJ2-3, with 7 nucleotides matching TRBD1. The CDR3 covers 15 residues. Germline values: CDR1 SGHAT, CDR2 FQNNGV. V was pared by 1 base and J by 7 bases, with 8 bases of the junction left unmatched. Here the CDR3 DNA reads TGTGCCAGCAGCTTAGGGGGACAACAGGGGTATACGCAGTATTTT. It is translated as CASSLGGQQGYTQYF.

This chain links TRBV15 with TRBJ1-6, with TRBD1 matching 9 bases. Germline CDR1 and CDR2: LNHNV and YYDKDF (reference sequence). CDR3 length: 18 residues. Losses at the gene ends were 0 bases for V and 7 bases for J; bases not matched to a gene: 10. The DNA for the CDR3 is TGTGCCACCAGCAGAGAACCGGACAGGGGCCACCTAAATTCACCCCTCCACTTT. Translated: CATSREPDRGHLNSPLHF.

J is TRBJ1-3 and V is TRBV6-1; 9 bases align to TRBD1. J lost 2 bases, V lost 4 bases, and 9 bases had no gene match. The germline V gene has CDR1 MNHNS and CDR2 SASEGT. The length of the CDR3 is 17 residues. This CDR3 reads CASSVSTGQGPGNTIYF. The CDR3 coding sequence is TGTGCCAGCAGTGTAAGCACGGGACAGGGACCTGGAAACACCATATATTTT.

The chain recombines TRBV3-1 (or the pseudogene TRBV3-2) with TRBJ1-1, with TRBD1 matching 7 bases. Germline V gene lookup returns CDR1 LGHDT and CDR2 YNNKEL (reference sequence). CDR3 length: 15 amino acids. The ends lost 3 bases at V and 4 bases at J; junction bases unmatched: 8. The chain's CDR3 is CASSQATDRATEAFF. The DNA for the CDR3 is TGTGCCAGCAGCCAGGCTACCGACAGGGCCACTGAAGCTTTCTTT.

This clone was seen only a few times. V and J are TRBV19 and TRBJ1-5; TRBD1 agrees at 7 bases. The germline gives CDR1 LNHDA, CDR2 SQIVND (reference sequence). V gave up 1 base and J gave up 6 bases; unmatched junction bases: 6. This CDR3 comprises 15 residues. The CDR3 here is CASSIGGTAGQPQHF. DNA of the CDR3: TGTGCCAGTAGTATAGGAGGGACAGCGGGTCAGCCCCAGCATTTT.

Written as DNA, the CDR3 is TGTGCCAGTAGTATAGCGGGGGTCGCCTACAATGAGCAGTTCTTC. Its translation is CASSIAGVAYNEQFF. The chain carries TRBV19 and TRBJ2-1; TRBD2 is a possible D gene (6 bases). The CDR3 length is 15 residues. Germline V gives CDR1 LNHDA, CDR2 SQIVND (reference sequence). Between the trimmed V and J ends, which lost 1 base and 2 bases, there was a span of 9 bases.

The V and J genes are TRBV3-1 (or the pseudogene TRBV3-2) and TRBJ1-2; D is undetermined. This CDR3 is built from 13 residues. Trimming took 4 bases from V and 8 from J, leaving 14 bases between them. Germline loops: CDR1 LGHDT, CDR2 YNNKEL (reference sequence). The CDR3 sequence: CASSLPGDGGYTF. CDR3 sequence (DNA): TGTGCCAGCAGCCTTCCCGGGGATGGAGGCTACACCTTC.

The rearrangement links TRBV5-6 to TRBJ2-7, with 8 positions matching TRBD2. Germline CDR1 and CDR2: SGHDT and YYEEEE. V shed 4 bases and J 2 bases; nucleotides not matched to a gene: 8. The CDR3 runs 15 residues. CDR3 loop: CASSRLSGVTYEQYF. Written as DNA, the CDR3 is TGTGCCAGCAGCAGACTTAGCGGGGTGACCTACGAGCAGTACTTC.